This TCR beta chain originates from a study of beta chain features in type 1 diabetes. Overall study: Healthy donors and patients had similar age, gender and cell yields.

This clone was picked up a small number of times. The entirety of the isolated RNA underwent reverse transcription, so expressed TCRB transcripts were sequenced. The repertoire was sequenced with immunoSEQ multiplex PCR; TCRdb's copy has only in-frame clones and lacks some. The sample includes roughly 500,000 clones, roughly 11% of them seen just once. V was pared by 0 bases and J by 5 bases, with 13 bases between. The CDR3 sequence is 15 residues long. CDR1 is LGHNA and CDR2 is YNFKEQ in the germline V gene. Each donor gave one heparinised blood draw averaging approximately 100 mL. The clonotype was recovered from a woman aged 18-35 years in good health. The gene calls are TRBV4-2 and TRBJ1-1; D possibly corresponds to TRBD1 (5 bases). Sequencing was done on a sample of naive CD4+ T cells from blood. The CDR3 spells CASSQDPIRGTEAFF. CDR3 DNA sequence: TGTGCCAGCAGCCAAGATCCGATTAGGGGTACTGAAGCTTTCTTT.